These T cell receptor beta chains were read from a single sample in a study of CD8+CD57+ T cells in acquired aplastic anemia. TCRdb used MiXCR to reprocess the reads, holding one entry per CDR3 protein. Found here are approximately 180,000 distinct CDR3 sequences, roughly three fifths of them singletons; the top ten hold about 44%. What was sequenced was sorted CD4+, CD8+, or CD8+CD57+ T cells (not recorded which) from PBMCs. These receptors all come from a human donor with aplastic anemia. The CDR3 runs from the conserved cysteine through the conserved F or W. The order of the fields is clone size, V gene, J gene, D gene, CDR3 DNA, CDR3 protein. The D gene is left open where the match is weak. Clone size, where shown, is once, few, many, or a class for clones that have expanded.

clone size: -; V gene: TRBV4-2; J gene: TRBJ2-3; D gene: -; CDR3 DNA: TGTGCCAGCAGCCAAGATGTCGGCAATACGCAGTATTTT; CDR3 protein: CASSQDVGNTQYF
clone size: many; V gene: TRBV4-1; J gene: TRBJ2-3; D gene: TRBD2; CDR3 DNA: TGTGCCAGCAGCCAAGAAGGACTAGCGGGCACAGATACGCAGTATTTT; CDR3 protein: CASSQEGLAGTDTQYF
clone size: many; V gene: TRBV6-5; J gene: TRBJ2-2; D gene: TRBD2; CDR3 DNA: TGTGCCAGCAGTCCGATGGGGGGGTACGACGGGGAGCTGTTTTTT; CDR3 protein: CASSPMGGYDGELFF
clone size: -; V gene: TRBV25-1; J gene: TRBJ2-6; D gene: -; CDR3 DNA: TGTGCCAGCAGTGAATACGGCTCTGGGGCCAACGTCCTGACTTTC; CDR3 protein: CASSEYGSGANVLTF
clone size: -; V gene: TRBV20-1; J gene: TRBJ1-2; D gene: TRBD1; CDR3 DNA: TGCAGTGCTAGAAATCCGGGACAGGGCCGTGGCTACACCTTC; CDR3 protein: CSARNPGQGRGYTF
clone size: -; V gene: TRBV15; J gene: TRBJ1-5; D gene: -; CDR3 DNA: TGTGCCACCAGCAGAGACGAACAACCCCAGCATTTT; CDR3 protein: CATSRDEQPQHF
clone size: once; V gene: TRBV19; J gene: TRBJ2-3; D gene: TRBD1; CDR3 DNA: TGTGCCAGCGACACAGGGGCTGGAGGAGATACGCAGTATTTT; CDR3 protein: CASDTGAGGDTQYF
clone size: -; V gene: TRBV20-1; J gene: TRBJ2-7; D gene: -; CDR3 DNA: TGCAGTGCTATGCCGGGAACTACCTACGAGCAGTACTTC; CDR3 protein: CSAMPGTTYEQYF
clone size: many; V gene: TRBV9; J gene: TRBJ2-2; D gene: TRBD2; CDR3 DNA: TGTGCCAGCAGCGTAGCAGCGGGGTGGAACACCGGGGAGCTGTTTTTT; CDR3 protein: CASSVAAGWNTGELFF
clone size: -; V gene: TRBV2; J gene: TRBJ1-1; D gene: TRBD1; CDR3 DNA: TGTGCCAGCAGGACAGGGGGCAGGACTGAAGCTTTCTTT; CDR3 protein: CASRTGGRTEAFF
clone size: -; V gene: TRBV4-1; J gene: TRBJ2-5; D gene: -; CDR3 DNA: TGCGCCAGCAGCCAAGATCCCGGGGGCCGTGTGGAGACCCAGTACTTC; CDR3 protein: CASSQDPGGRVETQYF
clone size: -; V gene: TRBV9; J gene: TRBJ1-2; D gene: -; CDR3 DNA: TGTGCCAGCAGCGTAGGGCAGCTTGATGGCTGCACCTTC; CDR3 protein: CASSVGQLDGCTF
clone size: -; V gene: TRBV7-2; J gene: TRBJ2-7; D gene: TRBD2; CDR3 DNA: TGTGCCAGCAGCCCTAGCGGGTTTAGCTCCTACGAGCAGTACTTC; CDR3 protein: CASSPSGFSSYEQYF
clone size: -; V gene: TRBV7-6; J gene: TRBJ1-2; D gene: -; CDR3 DNA: TGTGCCAGCAGCAGGACTAGCGGGGGGGCAAACTATGGCTACACCTTC; CDR3 protein: CASSRTSGGANYGYTF
clone size: few; V gene: TRBV7-9; J gene: TRBJ2-7; D gene: TRBD2; CDR3 DNA: TGTGCCAGCAGCCCCCTAGAGGGAGGGGAAGCGGACTACGAGCAGTACTTC; CDR3 protein: CASSPLEGGEADYEQYF
clone size: -; V gene: TRBV2; J gene: TRBJ2-7; D gene: -; CDR3 DNA: TGTGCCAGCAGTGTTGGACCCAGTAGTGCCGAGCAGTACTTC; CDR3 protein: CASSVGPSSAEQYF
clone size: few; V gene: TRBV7-2; J gene: TRBJ2-7; D gene: -; CDR3 DNA: TGTGCCAGCAGCCAACCGGGGCTAGCGATCTACGAGCAGTACTTC; CDR3 protein: CASSQPGLAIYEQYF
clone size: -; V gene: TRBV25-1; J gene: TRBJ2-7; D gene: TRBD1; CDR3 DNA: TGTGCCAGCAGCCTCTCGGGACAGAGATCCTACGAGCAGTACTTC; CDR3 protein: CASSLSGQRSYEQYF
clone size: -; V gene: TRBV5-6; J gene: TRBJ1-6; D gene: TRBD1; CDR3 DNA: TGTGCCAGCAGCTTACGGACAGGGAGCGTCTCACCCCTCCACTTT; CDR3 protein: CASSLRTGSVSPLHF
clone size: many; V gene: TRBV19; J gene: TRBJ2-3; D gene: -; CDR3 DNA: TGTGCCAGTTCCGGGGTTAGCACAGATACGCAGTATTTT; CDR3 protein: CASSGVSTDTQYF
clone size: few; V gene: TRBV20-1; J gene: TRBJ1-6; D gene: -; CDR3 DNA: TGCAGTGCTACGGGCCAGCTGTCGCCCCTCCACTTT; CDR3 protein: CSATGQLSPLHF
clone size: few; V gene: TRBV20-1; J gene: TRBJ2-7; D gene: -; CDR3 DNA: TGCAGTGCTGAGGCGGATCACTCCTACGAGCAGTACTTC; CDR3 protein: CSAEADHSYEQYF
clone size: -; V gene: TRBV19; J gene: TRBJ1-2; D gene: -; CDR3 DNA: TGTGCCAGTAGTATAAGTACTAACTATGGCTACACCTTC; CDR3 protein: CASSISTNYGYTF
clone size: few; V gene: TRBV7-8; J gene: TRBJ1-2; D gene: TRBD1; CDR3 DNA: TGTGCCAGCAGCGCTCACAGGGGGCAAGGCTATGGCTACACCTTC; CDR3 protein: CASSAHRGQGYGYTF
clone size: many; V gene: TRBV20-1; J gene: TRBJ2-3; D gene: -; CDR3 DNA: TGCAGTGCTTGGCAGGAGGGTCGATCTAATACGCAGTATTTT; CDR3 protein: CSAWQEGRSNTQYF
clone size: -; V gene: TRBV7-9; J gene: TRBJ2-5; D gene: TRBD1; CDR3 DNA: TGTGCCATCCCCGAGGGACAGGGGGGGACCCAGTACTTC; CDR3 protein: CAIPEGQGGTQYF
clone size: -; V gene: TRBV7-6; J gene: TRBJ1-1; D gene: -; CDR3 DNA: TGTGCCAGCAGCTTAGGTCGGAGGGGTTACACTGAAGCTTTCTTT; CDR3 protein: CASSLGRRGYTEAFF
clone size: -; V gene: TRBV29-1; J gene: TRBJ1-4; D gene: -; CDR3 DNA: TGCAGCGGGATTGATTCAACTAATGAAATACTGTTTTTT; CDR3 protein: CSGIDSTNEILFF
clone size: -; V gene: TRBV19; J gene: TRBJ2-1; D gene: -; CDR3 DNA: TGTGCCAGTAGTATACAGGGGTATGAGCAGTTCTTC; CDR3 protein: CASSIQGYEQFF
clone size: few; V gene: TRBV19; J gene: TRBJ1-2; D gene: -; CDR3 DNA: TGTGCCAGTAGTTTCAGGGGCGGTGGCTACACCTTC; CDR3 protein: CASSFRGGGYTF
clone size: -; V gene: TRBV19; J gene: TRBJ2-7; D gene: -; CDR3 DNA: TGTGCCAGTAGTAGGACTTCCTCCTACGAGCAGTACTTC; CDR3 protein: CASSRTSSYEQYF
clone size: -; V gene: TRBV19; J gene: TRBJ2-7; D gene: -; CDR3 DNA: TGTGCCAGTAAAGTGGGGGACACCCCATCCTACGAGCAGTACTTC; CDR3 protein: CASKVGDTPSYEQYF
clone size: -; V gene: TRBV15; J gene: TRBJ1-1; D gene: -; CDR3 DNA: TGTGCCACCAGCAGAGGGGACCAGGGAGGGCGGAACACTGAAGCTTTCTTT; CDR3 protein: CATSRGDQGGRNTEAFF
clone size: -; V gene: TRBV9; J gene: TRBJ1-2; D gene: TRBD1; CDR3 DNA: TGTGCCAGCAGCGCCGGATGGACAGGGCCTAACTATGGCTACACCTTC; CDR3 protein: CASSAGWTGPNYGYTF
clone size: medium-sized; V gene: TRBV20-1; J gene: TRBJ1-1; D gene: -; CDR3 DNA: TGCAGTGCTAGAGGTCAGAAAGACACTGAAGCTTTCTTT; CDR3 protein: CSARGQKDTEAFF
clone size: -; V gene: TRBV7-8; J gene: TRBJ2-5; D gene: -; CDR3 DNA: TGTGCCAGCAGCCCCAGCAGGGAAGAGACCCAGTACTTC; CDR3 protein: CASSPSREETQYF
clone size: -; V gene: TRBV29-1; J gene: TRBJ2-5; D gene: TRBD2; CDR3 DNA: TGCAGCGTTGCTCTTTTGGGACTAACTCAAGAGACCCAGTACTTC; CDR3 protein: CSVALLGLTQETQYF
clone size: -; V gene: TRBV7-9; J gene: TRBJ2-1; D gene: TRBD2; CDR3 DNA: TGTGCCAGCAGCTCCGGGGGGGTACAATACAATGAGCAGTTCTTC; CDR3 protein: CASSSGGVQYNEQFF
clone size: -; V gene: TRBV20-1; J gene: TRBJ1-5; D gene: TRBD1; CDR3 DNA: TGCAGTGCATCCGGGACAGGGGGCGAAAGTCAGCCCCGGCATTTT; CDR3 protein: CSASGTGGESQPRHF
clone size: few; V gene: TRBV7-9; J gene: TRBJ1-5; D gene: -; CDR3 DNA: TGTGCCAGCAGCCAGGGGAATCAGCCCCAGCATTTT; CDR3 protein: CASSQGNQPQHF
clone size: few; V gene: TRBV10-3; J gene: TRBJ2-7; D gene: TRBD1; CDR3 DNA: TGTGCCATCAGTGAAACCGGGACAGGTCTTTCCTACGAGCAGTACTTC; CDR3 protein: CAISETGTGLSYEQYF
clone size: -; V gene: TRBV25-1; J gene: TRBJ2-7; D gene: -; CDR3 DNA: TGTGCCAGCAGTGTCCAGGGTTACGAGCAGTACTTC; CDR3 protein: CASSVQGYEQYF
clone size: few; V gene: TRBV7-2; J gene: TRBJ2-7; D gene: -; CDR3 DNA: TGTGCCAGCAGCTTTGGCGGGCCCTACGAGCAGTACTTC; CDR3 protein: CASSFGGPYEQYF
clone size: -; V gene: TRBV6-6; J gene: TRBJ2-7; D gene: -; CDR3 DNA: TGTGCCAGCAGATCAGTACCGAGGGGTCGGGAGCAGTACTTC; CDR3 protein: CASRSVPRGREQYF
clone size: -; V gene: TRBV2; J gene: TRBJ2-3; D gene: -; CDR3 DNA: TGTGCCAGCAGAGCTGGGAGTATGCAGTATTTT; CDR3 protein: CASRAGSMQYF
clone size: -; V gene: TRBV12-3/TRBV12-4; J gene: TRBJ1-6; D gene: -; CDR3 DNA: TGTGCCAGCAGTTATAACTCCTATAATTCACCCCTCCACTTT; CDR3 protein: CASSYNSYNSPLHF
clone size: -; V gene: TRBV10-2; J gene: TRBJ1-3; D gene: -; CDR3 DNA: TGCGCCAGCAGTGAGAATTCTGGAAACACCATATATTTT; CDR3 protein: CASSENSGNTIYF
clone size: once; V gene: TRBV2; J gene: TRBJ1-1; D gene: TRBD1; CDR3 DNA: TGTGCCAGCAGCGCCCGGGACAGAGTTGCTGGTTTCTTT; CDR3 protein: CASSARDRVAGFF
clone size: many; V gene: TRBV6-6; J gene: TRBJ2-1; D gene: TRBD2; CDR3 DNA: TGTGCCAGCAGTTACACTAGCGGGGTAGATGAGCAGTTCTTC; CDR3 protein: CASSYTSGVDEQFF
clone size: many; V gene: TRBV15; J gene: TRBJ1-2; D gene: -; CDR3 DNA: TGTGCCACCAGCAGAGATCTCTTTCAGCCCTTTCCCCACTATGGCTACACCTTC; CDR3 protein: CATSRDLFQPFPHYGYTF
clone size: -; V gene: TRBV5-6; J gene: TRBJ2-3; D gene: TRBD1; CDR3 DNA: TGTGCCAGCAGCCAACCCGGGACAGGAACAGATACGCAGTATTTT; CDR3 protein: CASSQPGTGTDTQYF
clone size: -; V gene: TRBV7-2; J gene: TRBJ1-1; D gene: -; CDR3 DNA: TGTGCCAGCGCCTTCCTGCGGGGATACACTGAAGCTTTCTTT; CDR3 protein: CASAFLRGYTEAFF
clone size: -; V gene: TRBV7-9; J gene: TRBJ1-6; D gene: -; CDR3 DNA: TGTGCCAGCAGCTTCGGTTCAGTTTTCGCCGATTCACCCCTCCACTTT; CDR3 protein: CASSFGSVFADSPLHF
clone size: -; V gene: TRBV19; J gene: TRBJ1-2; D gene: -; CDR3 DNA: TGTGCCAGTAGTAGGCAGGAACTGTATGGCTACACCTTC; CDR3 protein: CASSRQELYGYTF
clone size: -; V gene: TRBV7-7; J gene: TRBJ2-2; D gene: TRBD1; CDR3 DNA: TGTGCTAGCAGCCCCGGGACAGGGAAAGGGGAGCTGTTTTTT; CDR3 protein: CASSPGTGKGELFF
clone size: -; V gene: TRBV19; J gene: TRBJ2-1; D gene: TRBD2; CDR3 DNA: TGTGCCAGTAGTATCGCCAACCAGGGTAGCGGGCGCCTCTACAATGAGCAGTTCTTC; CDR3 protein: CASSIANQGSGRLYNEQFF
clone size: -; V gene: TRBV19; J gene: TRBJ1-5; D gene: TRBD1; CDR3 DNA: TGTGCCAGTAGACATGGACAGGTGGTGCAGCCCCAGCATTTT; CDR3 protein: CASRHGQVVQPQHF
clone size: -; V gene: TRBV10-2; J gene: TRBJ2-6; D gene: -; CDR3 DNA: TGCGCCACCGTGGGGGCCGGGGCCAACGTCCTGACTTTC; CDR3 protein: CATVGAGANVLTF
clone size: -; V gene: TRBV5-1; J gene: TRBJ1-1; D gene: -; CDR3 DNA: TGCGCCAGCAGCTTGGTTCCGGGGACCATGAACACTGAAGCTTTCTTT; CDR3 protein: CASSLVPGTMNTEAFF